This T cell receptor (beta chain) was profiled in a study of graft-versus-host responses after intestinal transplantation. Study at large: Every recipient underwent anti-thymocyte globulin induction, then tacrolimus and steroids for roughly 3 years.

The V gene lost 2 bases and the J gene lost 4 bases, with 3 bases spanning the gap. This CDR3 has 12 amino acids. CDR1 and CDR2 (germline): MDHEN, SYDVKM. Profiled with immunoSEQ multiplex PCR; TCRdb holds only in-frame clones, not every one. Of some 150,000 clones in the sample, around nine tenths were seen once. This clone was seen a handful of times. Its specificity is not known. The sequence derives from a human donor who received an intestinal transplant. The gene calls are TRBV28 and TRBJ1-5; D gene ambiguous. This sample comprised unstimulated CD4+ T cells sorted from spleen or lymph node cells, obtained before intestinal transplant. In DNA form, the CDR3 reads TGTGCCAGCAGTTTAACGAATCAGCCCCAGCATTTT. Protein product: CASSLTNQPQHF.